The clone carrying this T cell receptor beta chain was counted a few times. Its target is unknown. The sample comes from a study of T-cell memory formation after mild COVID-19. Across the study: Among the donors, TCR clusters were largely specific to each donor. Study findings and constraints: A subset of responding clones appeared in pre-infection memory, suggesting cross-reactive memory joined. Clones contracting across day 15 to 85 had a balanced CD4/CD8 profile; later expanding clones leaned CD4+.

5'RACE with constant-segment primers built TCRalpha and TCRbeta cDNA libraries with UMIs. TCRdb re-called the 5' RACE reads through MiXCR, storing one row per CDR3 protein. This repertoire shows more than 80,000 distinct CDR3 sequences, approximately 13% found once; its top ten account for about 27%. Trimming took off 3 bases at V and 9 bases at J, with 9 bases between the two ends. The CDR3 extends over 12 amino acids. Germline V gene sequence: CDR1 SEHNR, CDR2 FQNEAQ (reference sequence). The chain couples TRBV7-9 to TRBJ2-1; D is uncertain. Sequencing input: PBMCs or a T cell subset sorted from them (not recorded which). This TCR derives from an adult woman who had mild COVID-19 (a few samples of this study predate the infection). Cell type and time point are not known. The CDR3 loop is CASSFIRPEQFF. The CDR3 DNA is TGTGCCAGCAGCTTCATACGGCCTGAGCAGTTCTTC.